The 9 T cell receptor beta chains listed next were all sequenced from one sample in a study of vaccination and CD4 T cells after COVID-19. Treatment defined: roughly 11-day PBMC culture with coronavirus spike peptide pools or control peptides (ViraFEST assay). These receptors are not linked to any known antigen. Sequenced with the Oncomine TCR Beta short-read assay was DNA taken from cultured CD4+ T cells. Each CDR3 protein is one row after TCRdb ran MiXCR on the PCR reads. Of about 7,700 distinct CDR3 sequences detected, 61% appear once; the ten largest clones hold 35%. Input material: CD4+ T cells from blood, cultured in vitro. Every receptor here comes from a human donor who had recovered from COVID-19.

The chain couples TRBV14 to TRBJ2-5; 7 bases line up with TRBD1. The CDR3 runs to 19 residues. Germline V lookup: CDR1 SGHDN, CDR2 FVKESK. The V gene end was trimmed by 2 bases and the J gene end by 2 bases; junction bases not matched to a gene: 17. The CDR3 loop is CASSQSRTGLLFLQETQYF. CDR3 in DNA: TGTGCCAGCAGCCAATCGCGGACAGGCCTACTCTTCCTACAAGAGACCCAGTACTTC.

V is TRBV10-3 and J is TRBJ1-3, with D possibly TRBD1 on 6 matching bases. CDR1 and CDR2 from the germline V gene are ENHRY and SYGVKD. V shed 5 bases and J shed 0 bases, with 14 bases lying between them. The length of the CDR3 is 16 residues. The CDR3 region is CAISLDSEPSGNTIYF. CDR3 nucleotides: TGTGCCATCAGTTTGGACAGCGAACCCTCTGGAAACACCATATATTTT.

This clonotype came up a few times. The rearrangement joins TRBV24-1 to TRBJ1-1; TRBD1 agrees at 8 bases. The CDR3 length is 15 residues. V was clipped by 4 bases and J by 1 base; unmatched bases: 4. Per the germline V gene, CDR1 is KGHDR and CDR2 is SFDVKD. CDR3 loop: CATSDPGTGNTEAFF. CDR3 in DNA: TGTGCCACCAGTGACCCCGGGACAGGGAACACTGAAGCTTTCTTT.

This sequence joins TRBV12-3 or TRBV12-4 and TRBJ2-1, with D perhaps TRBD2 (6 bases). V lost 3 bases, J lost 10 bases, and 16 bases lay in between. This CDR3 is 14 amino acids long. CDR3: CASSLGSPAGEQFF. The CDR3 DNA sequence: TGTGCCAGCAGTTTGGGCTCCCCGGCGGGGGAGCAGTTCTTC.

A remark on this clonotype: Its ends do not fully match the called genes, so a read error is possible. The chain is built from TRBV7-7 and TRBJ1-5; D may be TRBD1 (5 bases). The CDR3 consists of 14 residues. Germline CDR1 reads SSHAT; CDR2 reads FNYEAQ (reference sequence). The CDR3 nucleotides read TGTGCTAGCAGCCCCCGGGACGGGGGTCAGCCCCAGCATTTT. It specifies CASSPRDGGQPQHF.

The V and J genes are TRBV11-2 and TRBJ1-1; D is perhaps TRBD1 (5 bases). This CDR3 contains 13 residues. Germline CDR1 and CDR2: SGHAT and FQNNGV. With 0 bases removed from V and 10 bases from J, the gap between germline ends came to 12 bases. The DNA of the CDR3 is TGTGCCAGCAGCTTAGATCGGCAGGGTATAGCTTTCTTT. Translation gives CASSLDRQGIAFF.

CDR3 bases: TGTGCCAGCAGTTTAGTCAACAGGGGACTAGCGGGGGGGAGAGGAGAGACCCAGTACTTC. Its translation is CASSLVNRGLAGGRGETQYF. V and J are TRBV12-3 or TRBV12-4 and TRBJ2-5, with 16 nucleotides matching TRBD2. The CDR3 extends over 20 amino acids. Losses at the gene ends were 1 base for V and 4 bases for J; bases not matched to a gene: 12.

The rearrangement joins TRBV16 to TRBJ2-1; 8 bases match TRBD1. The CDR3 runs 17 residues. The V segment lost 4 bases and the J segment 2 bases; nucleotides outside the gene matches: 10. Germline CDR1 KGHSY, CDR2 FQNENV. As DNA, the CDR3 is TGTGCCAGCAGCCGATATCCTCAGGGGGCGGCCTACAATGAGCAGTTCTTC. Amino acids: CASSRYPQGAAYNEQFF.

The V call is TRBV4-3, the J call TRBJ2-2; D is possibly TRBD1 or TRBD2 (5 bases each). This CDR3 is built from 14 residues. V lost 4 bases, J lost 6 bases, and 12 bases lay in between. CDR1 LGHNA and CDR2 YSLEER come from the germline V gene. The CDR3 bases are TGCGCCAGCAGCCTTGGGACCACGGCCGGGGAGCTGTTTTTT. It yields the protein CASSLGTTAGELFF.